The rows below give T cell receptor beta chains drawn from one sample of a study of metastatic and nonmetastatic thyroid tumors. TCRdb re-clonotyped the PCR reads via MiXCR. The data contain fewer than 55,000 clones, 15% to 20% of them singletons. The sample was blood. These receptors all stem from a female donor with papillary thyroid cancer or a benign thyroid nodule (not recorded which). Some clones in this sample may be carry-over from other donors' samples. Each CDR3 is given with its conserved first and last residue. D genes are given only for firm matches. A clone size is listed for some rows: how often the clone was seen (once, few, many), or a class if it is expanded.

j_call | v_call | d_call | clone_size | cdr3_nt | cdr3_aa
TRBJ1-6 | TRBV27 | NA | few | TGTGCCAGCAGTTTATCGTGGGGTTCGGGTAATTCACCCCTCCACTTT | CASSLSWGSGNSPLHF
TRBJ1-5 | TRBV20-1 | TRBD1 | NA | TGCAGTGCAAGTCCCGGGACAGGGGGAGGTTTAGAGCCCCAGCATTTT | CSASPGTGGGLEPQHF
TRBJ1-1 | TRBV3-1 | NA | many | TGTGCCAGCAGCCTACTACCGATGGACAGAACCACTGAAGCTTTCTTT | CASSLLPMDRTTEAFF
TRBJ1-1 | TRBV7-9 | NA | many | TGTGCCAGCAGGTCCTATGGGGGTGAAGCTTTCTTT | CASRSYGGEAFF
TRBJ1-1 | TRBV20-1 | NA | NA | TGCAGTGCTAGCGCGGGGGGAAGTAACACTGAAGCTTTCTTT | CSASAGGSNTEAFF
TRBJ1-2 | TRBV11-2 | NA | many | TGTGCCAGCAGCCGCGGACAGAGCTATGGCTACACCTTC | CASSRGQSYGYTF
TRBJ1-2 | TRBV12-3/TRBV12-4 | NA | many | TGTGCCAGCAGTCCAAGGTTCCGGACAGATTTAGCTAACTATGGCTACACCTTC | CASSPRFRTDLANYGYTF
TRBJ2-7 | TRBV5-1 | TRBD2 | many | TGCGCCAGCAGCTTGCAACTAGCGGGAGCCGAGCAGTACTTC | CASSLQLAGAEQYF
TRBJ2-7 | TRBV5-1 | TRBD2 | many | TGCGCCAGCAGCTTGGCACTAGCGGGAGGAATTGAGGACGAGCAGTACTTC | CASSLALAGGIEDEQYF
TRBJ2-5 | TRBV3-1 | NA | many | TGTGCCAGCAGCCGCCGGGGGAGAGAGACCCAGTACTTC | CASSRRGRETQYF
TRBJ2-3 | TRBV24-1 | TRBD2 | few | TGTGCCACCAGTGATTGGACTAGCGGTAGGACAGATACGCAGTATTTT | CATSDWTSGRTDTQYF
TRBJ2-3 | TRBV27 | NA | many | TGTGCCAGCAGTTTAGGCCGGACATCGTCTAGCACAGATACGCAGTATTTT | CASSLGRTSSSTDTQYF
TRBJ2-7 | TRBV2 | TRBD2 | few | TGTGCCAGCAGTGTGGGACTAGGAGATACCTACGAGCAGTACTTC | CASSVGLGDTYEQYF
TRBJ2-7 | TRBV7-2 | TRBD2 | many | TGTGCCAGCAGCTTAGGGGGGGGTTACGAGCAGTACTTC | CASSLGGGYEQYF
TRBJ2-7 | TRBV2 | TRBD2 | many | TGTGCCAGCAATAGGGTTGAGATGACTAGCGGGAGTGTTCCCTACGAGCAGTACTTC | CASNRVEMTSGSVPYEQYF
TRBJ2-6 | TRBV24-1 | NA | NA | TGTGCCACCAGTGCCCTGACAAGGACAATAACCTCTGGGGCCAACGTCCTGACTTTC | CATSALTRTITSGANVLTF
TRBJ2-7 | TRBV6-4 | NA | many | TGTGCCAGCAGTGAGTTTCTAGGGGGGGAGCAGTACTTC | CASSEFLGGEQYF
TRBJ1-5 | TRBV28 | NA | many | TGTGCCAGCAGTTCGCAGATGGGAGGCCAGCCCCAGCATTTT | CASSSQMGGQPQHF
TRBJ2-3 | TRBV2 | NA | many | TGTGCCAGCGGTGAATCCCCACAGTCAGATACGCAGTATTTT | CASGESPQSDTQYF
TRBJ2-1 | TRBV6-6 | TRBD2 | many | TGTGCCAGCAGTTATGTAGCGGGAGGCCGGCATGAGCAGTTCTTC | CASSYVAGGRHEQFF
TRBJ2-5 | TRBV6-1 | TRBD2 | few | TGTGCCAGCAGCACAACTAGCGGGGTCAGGGGAGAGACCCAGTACTTC | CASSTTSGVRGETQYF
TRBJ1-2 | TRBV20-1 | NA | many | TGCAGTGCTAGTCTTAACTATGGCTACACCTTC | CSASLNYGYTF
TRBJ2-6 | TRBV30 | TRBD1 | NA | TGTGCCTGGAGCGGACAGGGGGCCTCCTCTGGGGCCAACGTCCTGACTTTC | CAWSGQGASSGANVLTF
TRBJ2-6 | TRBV13 | NA | many | TGTGCCAGCAGCGGCTCTGGGGCCAACGTCCTGACTTTC | CASSGSGANVLTF
TRBJ1-1 | TRBV6-5 | NA | NA | TGTGCCAGCAGTTGGACCAAGCTTGAAGCTTTCTTT | CASSWTKLEAFF
TRBJ2-5 | TRBV5-1 | NA | many | TGCGCCAGCAGCTTCAGGGGGGAAGGCCAAGAGACCCAGTACTTC | CASSFRGEGQETQYF
TRBJ2-7 | TRBV19 | TRBD2 | many | TGTGCCAGTAGTACACCCGGGACTAGCGGGAACTACGAGCAGTACTTC | CASSTPGTSGNYEQYF
TRBJ2-1 | TRBV3-1 | NA | many | TGTGCCAGCAGAAAAGGGGATAATGAGCAGTTCTTC | CASRKGDNEQFF
TRBJ2-1 | TRBV5-6 | TRBD2 | NA | TGTGCCAGCAGCCTGGGACTAGCGGGAGTTAATGAGCAGTTCTTC | CASSLGLAGVNEQFF
TRBJ1-2 | TRBV5-1 | TRBD1 | many | TGCGCCAGCAGCACAGGTCCCGGGACAGGGATGAGCTTCTATGGCTACACCTTC | CASSTGPGTGMSFYGYTF
TRBJ2-7 | TRBV5-1 | TRBD2 | many | TGCGCCAGCAGCCTCACTTCTAGCGGGAGGGACGAGCAGTACTTC | CASSLTSSGRDEQYF
TRBJ1-2 | TRBV6-1 | NA | NA | TGTGCCAGCAGTGAAGCGCAGGGCCGGCATGGCTACACCTTC | CASSEAQGRHGYTF
TRBJ1-1 | TRBV11-3 | TRBD1 | NA | TGTGCCAGCAGCACCAGGGGGTACAATGAAGCTTTCTTT | CASSTRGYNEAFF
TRBJ1-2 | TRBV6-1 | TRBD1 | NA | TGTGCCAGCAGTTCCGGGACAGCAAATAAGAACTATGGCTACACCTTC | CASSSGTANKNYGYTF
TRBJ2-5 | TRBV3-1 | NA | many | TGTGCCAGCAGCCAAGTTTCAGGAGAGACCCAGTACTTC | CASSQVSGETQYF
TRBJ2-4 | TRBV7-2 | NA | few | TGTGCCAGCAGCTCGTCCCCGACAGTGAAAAACATTCAGTACTTC | CASSSSPTVKNIQYF
TRBJ1-5 | TRBV19 | NA | many | TGTGCCACCTCTACCCCCCCCGGACAGCCCCAGCATTTT | CATSTPPGQPQHF
TRBJ1-1 | TRBV7-9 | NA | many | TGTGCCAGCAGGGGACAATCGGGGAACACTGAAGCTTTCTTT | CASRGQSGNTEAFF
TRBJ2-5 | TRBV15 | NA | many | TGTGCCACCAGCAGAGGCAAGGGGCTTCAAGAGACCCAGTACTTC | CATSRGKGLQETQYF
TRBJ2-1 | TRBV5-6 | NA | many | TGTGCCAGCAGCAATTACAATGAGCAGTTCTTC | CASSNYNEQFF
TRBJ1-2 | TRBV6-5 | NA | many | TGTGCCAGCAGTTACTCGAAGAGTTTATATGGCTACACCTTC | CASSYSKSLYGYTF
TRBJ2-1 | TRBV6-7 | NA | many | TGTGCCAGCAGTTACCTCAGGGCTAGCTCCTACAATGAGCAGTTCTTC | CASSYLRASSYNEQFF
TRBJ2-2 | TRBV6-1 | NA | many | TGTGCCAGCAGTCCAGCACGGATAAACACCGGGGAGCTGTTTTTT | CASSPARINTGELFF
TRBJ1-1 | TRBV6-1 | NA | many | TGTGCCAGCAGTCAAGGGGTACTGACTGAAGCTTTCTTT | CASSQGVLTEAFF
TRBJ2-3 | TRBV6-4 | NA | many | TGTGCCAGCAGTGACTCGGTCAGTGACACAGATACGCAGTATTTT | CASSDSVSDTDTQYF
TRBJ2-1 | TRBV5-1 | TRBD2 | NA | TGCGCCAGCAGCTCGGAGGGACTAGCGGGAGTTGATGAGCAGTTCTTC | CASSSEGLAGVDEQFF
TRBJ2-3 | TRBV11-3 | TRBD1 | many | TGTGCCAGCAGCCAGGGGACAGGGAGGACAGATACGCAGTATTTT | CASSQGTGRTDTQYF
TRBJ2-1 | TRBV6-5 | TRBD1 | few | TGTGCCAGCAGTTACCATACTGCCCGACAGGGGGGGAATGAGCAGTTCTTC | CASSYHTARQGGNEQFF
TRBJ2-3 | TRBV18 | NA | few | TGTGCCAGCTCAAGGGGACCCGGGTCAGATACGCAGTATTTT | CASSRGPGSDTQYF
TRBJ2-1 | TRBV7-2 | TRBD2 | NA | TGTGCCAGCAGTCAGACTAGCGGGAGGGGATTAGGTTATGAGCAGTTCTTC | CASSQTSGRGLGYEQFF
TRBJ2-7 | TRBV9 | NA | many | TGTGCCAGCAGCGTAGCTGGGGGTGACTACGAGCAGTACTTC | CASSVAGGDYEQYF
TRBJ2-5 | TRBV6-1 | NA | few | TGTGCCAGCAGTGAAAGTGGGCAAGAGACCCAGTACTTC | CASSESGQETQYF
TRBJ2-7 | TRBV4-1 | NA | NA | TGCGCCAGCAGCCAAGAAGTAGGGGCTATGTACTATGAGCAGTACTTC | CASSQEVGAMYYEQYF
TRBJ1-5 | TRBV19 | NA | many | TGTGCCAGTAGTACCCCCGACAGATATAGCAATCAGCCCCAGCATTTT | CASSTPDRYSNQPQHF
TRBJ2-1 | TRBV6-1 | TRBD2 | NA | TGTGCCAGCAGTGAAAGGGGCCTAGCGGCCGAGCAGTTCTTC | CASSERGLAAEQFF
TRBJ1-5 | TRBV19 | TRBD1 | many | TGTGCCAGTAGTACACAACCGGGACAGAATAGCAATCAGCCCCAGCATTTT | CASSTQPGQNSNQPQHF
TRBJ2-6 | TRBV6-2/TRBV6-3 | NA | NA | TGTGCCAGCAGTTACGAGGGAACCGGGGCCAACGTCCTGACCTTC | CASSYEGTGANVLTF
TRBJ1-1 | TRBV12-3/TRBV12-4 | NA | many | TGTGCCAGCAGTTTCCCTTCACTGATGGCTGAAGCTTTCTTT | CASSFPSLMAEAFF
TRBJ2-2 | TRBV3-1 | NA | NA | TGTGCCAGCAGCATTCTTGGCGGGGAGCTGTTTTTT | CASSILGGELFF